The 29 T cell receptor beta chains reported below all come from one sample, sequenced in a study of cytomegalovirus exposure and HLA in healthy donors. PCR was performed using 60 Vbeta and 13 Jbeta primers. The assay was immunoSEQ multiplex PCR, and TCRdb's table has in-frame clones only and misses some. The sample has around 190,000 clones, roughly 86% seen once; the top ten hold around 3.6%. Sequencing was done on a sample of PBMCs. The source of these receptors is a middle-aged man in good health and CMV-seropositive.

The CDR3 bases are TGTGCCAGCAGCTACCTGGGGGCGGGGGGGCCTCACGAGCAGTACTTC. The encoded protein is CASSYLGAGGPHEQYF. The J gene is TRBJ2-5, the V gene TRBV5-4; 9 bases line up with TRBD2. The J call is doubtful: the DNA matches TRBJ2-7 better. The CDR3 length is 16 residues. Per the germline V gene, CDR1 is SGHNT and CDR2 is YYREEE (reference sequence).

This rearrangement joins TRBV9 to TRBJ2-1; tentative D call: TRBD1 (6 bases). The CDR3 is made up of 17 amino acids. Germline loops: CDR1 SGDLS, CDR2 YYNGEE. Trimming shortened V by 5 bases and J by 3 bases, and 21 bases separated the two germline ends. The CDR3 reads CASSADSRDRGYNEQFF. For the CDR3, the DNA is TGTGCCAGCAGTGCGGACAGCCGGGACCGAGGCTACAATGAGCAGTTCTTC. Full variable domain (rest looked up from reference TRBV9 and TRBJ2-1): DSGVTQTPKHLITATGQRVTLRCSPRSGDLSVYWYQQSLDQGLQFLIQYYNGEERAKGNILERFSAQQFPDLHSELNLSSLELGDSALYFCASSADSRDRGYNEQFFGPGTRLTVL.

This clone was recorded once. This chain links TRBV28 with TRBJ2-3; 9 bases map to TRBD1. This CDR3 spans 18 amino acids. CDR1 and CDR2 from the germline V gene are MDHEN and SYDVKM. Losses at the gene ends were 7 bases for V and 7 bases for J; bases not matched to a gene: 21. The CDR3 bases are TGTGCCAGCAAAAAAGGTACACAGGGGGCGGCTAGCTGGTATACGCAGTATTTT. As protein: CASKKGTQGAASWYTQYF. Together with reference TRBV28 and TRBJ2-3, the CDR3 gives the full variable domain: DVKVTQSSRYLVKRTGEKVFLECVQDMDHENMFWYRQDPGLGLRLIYFSYDVKMKEKGDIPEGYSVSREKKERFSLILESASTNQTSMYLCASKKGTQGAASWYTQYFGPGTRLTVL.

The chain is built from TRBV4-3 and TRBJ1-1; unclear D gene. V lost 1 base and J lost 3, with 12 bases in between. Germline CDR1 LGHNA, CDR2 YSLEER. This CDR3 is built from 15 residues. The CDR3: CASSQGPFGDTEAFF. As DNA, the CDR3 is TGCGCCAGCAGCCAAGGCCCATTCGGGGACACTGAAGCTTTCTTT.

The chain couples TRBV5-1 to TRBJ2-5, with TRBD2 matching over 16 bases. CDR1 is SGHRS and CDR2 is YFSETQ in the germline V gene. V lost 4 bases and J lost 3; bases outside the gene matches: 3. CDR3 size: 16 residues. CDR3 loop: CASSRGTSGGEETQYF. CDR3 DNA sequence: TGCGCCAGCAGCCGCGGGACTAGCGGGGGGGAAGAGACCCAGTACTTC. Filled out from reference TRBV5-1 and TRBJ2-5, the complete variable domain reads KAGVTQTPRYLIKTRGQQVTLSCSPISGHRSVSWYQQTPGQGLQFLFEYFSETQRNKGNFPGRFSGRQFSNSRSEMNVSTLELGDSALYLCASSRGTSGGEETQYFGPGTRLLVL.

This clone occurred a few times. The rearrangement links TRBV5-6 to TRBJ2-7, with 9 bases aligning to TRBD1. This CDR3 has 14 amino acids. From germline, CDR1 is SGHDT and CDR2 YYEEEE. Trimming at V came to 3 bases and at J to 3 bases, leaving 4 bases not matched to a gene. CDR3 DNA sequence: TGTGCCAGCAGCTCCCCGGGACAGGGCTACGAGCAGTACTTC. This codes for CASSSPGQGYEQYF.

The chain links TRBV5-8 to TRBJ1-4, with 7 positions matching TRBD1. CDR3 size: 16 residues. The J segment lost 5 bases and the V segment lost 0 bases, leaving 7 bases of the junction unmatched. Per the germline V gene, CDR1 is SGHTS and CDR2 is YDEGEE. Written as DNA, the CDR3 is TGTGCCAGCAGCTTGGGTCGGACAGGACTAAATGAAAAACTGTTTTTT. Protein: CASSLGRTGLNEKLFF.

This rearrangement joins TRBV4-1 to TRBJ2-7, with 13 bases identical to TRBD2. Germline V gives CDR1 MGHRA, CDR2 YSYEKL. The CDR3 is made up of 15 amino acids. V shed 4 bases, J shed 5 bases, and the junction held 5 bases outside the gene matches. This chain's CDR3 is CASSPPGTSGDEQYF. The CDR3 DNA reads as TGCGCCAGCAGCCCACCGGGGACTAGCGGGGACGAGCAGTACTTC.

The chain has TRBV6-1 and TRBJ2-4; 7 positions match TRBD1. Unmatched junction bases numbered 4, after V lost 5 bases and J lost 0 bases. Germline lookup yields CDR1 MNHNS and CDR2 SASEGT. This CDR3 is 15 amino acids long. The CDR3 sequence: CASSRGGLAKNIQYF. Here the CDR3 DNA reads TGTGCCAGCAGTCGAGGGGGCCTAGCCAAAAACATTCAGTACTTC.

The V call is TRBV5-1, the J call TRBJ2-2; possible D gene TRBD1, 6 bases. Between the trimmed V and J ends, which lost 5 bases and 1 base, there was a span of 12 bases. This CDR3 has 15 amino acids. The germline gives CDR1 SGHRS, CDR2 YFSETQ. The CDR3 DNA sequence: TGCGCCAGCAGTACCCGGGGACAGAACACCGGGGAGCTGTTTTTT. Protein: CASSTRGQNTGELFF.

The chain carries TRBV21-1 and TRBJ2-5; the D call in the table, TRBD1, was not verified against the DNA. TRBV21-1 constitutes a pseudogene. This CDR3 region has 15 residues. The CDR3 sequence is CASSKATRDPETQYF. The CDR3 coding sequence is TGTGCCAGCAGCAAAGCCACCAGGGATCCAGAGACCCAGTACTTC.

The genes are TRBV7-3 and TRBJ2-2; 10 bases fit TRBD2. J gave up 0 bases and V 6 bases, and 7 bases lay outside the gene matches. The germline gives CDR1 SGHTA, CDR2 FQGTGA. CDR3 size: 17 residues. The CDR3 DNA is TGTGCCAGCAGACAAGCGGGGGGGGTTACGAACACCGGGGAGCTGTTTTTT. Translating gives CASRQAGGVTNTGELFF.

The V gene is TRBV15, the J gene TRBJ1-5, with unresolved D. The V and J ends lost 5 bases and 5 bases respectively, with 7 bases between them. The CDR3 contains 12 residues. Germline CDR1 and CDR2: LNHNV and YYDKDF (reference sequence). Here the CDR3 DNA reads TGTGCCACCAGCGAACCGGATCAGCCCCAGCATTTT. Protein sequence: CATSEPDQPQHF.

The chain combines TRBV2 with TRBJ2-7; 10 bases match TRBD2. The CDR3 loop spans 16 amino acids. In germline, CDR1 is SNHLY, CDR2 FYNNEI. Unmatched junction bases numbered 15, after V lost 6 bases and J lost 7 bases. The CDR3 nucleotides read TGTGCCAGCAGCCGCACTAGCGGGGCCGCTTCCTTGGAGCAGTACTTC. This gives the protein CASSRTSGAASLEQYF.

The chain recombines TRBV7-2 with TRBJ2-1; 11 bases map to TRBD2. CDR1 is SGHTA, CDR2 FQGNSA, per germline. With V trimmed by 0 bases and J by 5 bases, 3 bases remained unmatched. CDR3 length: 16 amino acids. The CDR3 bases are TGTGCCAGCAGCTTAGCCGGGACTAGCGGACACAATGAGCAGTTCTTC. The encoded protein is CASSLAGTSGHNEQFF.

The CDR3 loop is CATSATGSGANVLTF. The CDR3, as DNA: TGTGCCACCAGCGCTACGGGGAGCGGGGCCAACGTCCTGACTTTC. The genes are TRBV15 and TRBJ2-6; weak D call: TRBD2 (5 bases). In germline, CDR1 is LNHNV, CDR2 YYDKDF (reference sequence). CDR3 length: 15 residues. The V end lost 5 bases, the J end lost 4 bases, and 12 bases lay between the germline ends. Together with reference TRBV15 and TRBJ2-6, the CDR3 gives the full variable domain: DAMVIQNPRYQVTQFGKPVTLSCSQTLNHNVMYWYQQKSSQAPKLLFHYYDKDFNNEADTPDNFQSRRPNTSFCFLDIRSPGLGDTAMYLCATSATGSGANVLTFGAGSRLTVL.

The rearrangement joins TRBV19 to TRBJ1-5; D unresolved. Trimming took off 1 base at V and 7 bases at J, with 11 bases between the two ends. Germline CDR1 is LNHDA and CDR2 is SQIVND (reference sequence). The CDR3 contains 14 residues. In DNA, the CDR3 is TGTGCCAGTAGTATAGTGGAGGTGACGCAGCCCCAGCATTTT. Its protein product is CASSIVEVTQPQHF. Looking up the rest from reference TRBV19 and TRBJ1-5 gives the full variable domain: DGGITQSPKYLFRKEGQNVTLSCEQNLNHDAMYWYRQDPGQGLRLIYYSQIVNDFQKGDIAEGYSVSREKKESFPLTVTSAQKNPTAFYLCASSIVEVTQPQHFGDGTRLSIL.

This clone appeared a few times. The chain joins TRBV29-1 to TRBJ2-1, with 7 bases aligning to TRBD1. The junction had 15 bases not matched to a gene; V was cut back by 7 bases and J by 3 bases. The V gene's germline CDR1 is SQVTM and CDR2 ANQGSEA. This CDR3 has 16 residues. CDR3 nucleotides: TGCAGCGGCTCCGGGACAGCCGATTCTTACTACAATGAGCAGTTCTTC. Residues: CSGSGTADSYYNEQFF.

The chain employs TRBV25-1 and TRBJ1-2; 7 positions agree with TRBD1. Germline CDR1 and CDR2: MGHDK and SYGVNS. V dropped 3 bases and J dropped 4; count of bases not matched to a gene: 8. There are 15 residues in the CDR3. DNA of the CDR3: TGTGCCAGCAGTGAGGCGGGACAGTGGGCCTATGGCTACACCTTC. This sequence encodes CASSEAGQWAYGYTF.

This chain joins TRBV6-1 and TRBJ1-4; D possibly corresponds to TRBD1 (5 bases). CDR3 length equals 15 residues. Trimming took 0 bases from V and 5 from J, leaving 10 bases between them. Looked up from germline, CDR1 is MNHNS and CDR2 is SASEGT. The CDR3 region has the DNA TGTGCCAGCAGTGAAGCTCGGACACTCAATGAAAAACTGTTTTTT. Its protein is CASSEARTLNEKLFF.

The chain joins TRBV2 to TRBJ1-5; D might be TRBD1 (5 bases). The V end was cut by 3 bases, the J end by 1 base, with 13 bases between. This CDR3 comprises 16 residues. Per the germline V gene, CDR1 is SNHLY and CDR2 is FYNNEI. The CDR3 sequence is CASSEYPGKSNQPQHF. CDR3 sequence (DNA): TGTGCCAGCAGTGAGTACCCAGGGAAGAGCAATCAGCCCCAGCATTTT.

CDR3 loop: CATSIYPGQGRYF. The DNA for the CDR3 is TGTGCCACCAGCATATACCCGGGCCAGGGGAGGTACTTC. The rearrangement joins TRBV15 to TRBJ2-7, with D possibly matching TRBD1 (6 bases). Germline CDR1 is LNHNV and CDR2 is YYDKDF (reference sequence). This CDR3 region has 13 residues. The V end lost 4 bases, the J end lost 12 bases, and 19 bases lay between the germline ends.

The rearrangement links TRBV5-1 to TRBJ2-3, with 8 nucleotides matching TRBD1. The germline V gene encodes CDR1 SGHRS and CDR2 YFSETQ. V shed 6 bases, J shed 4 bases, and the junction held 10 bases outside the gene matches. The CDR3 is 15 residues long. CDR3 protein: CASTDRTGSPDTQYF. CDR3 sequence (DNA): TGCGCCAGCACAGACCGGACAGGGTCCCCAGATACGCAGTATTTT.

This sequence joins TRBV7-9 and TRBJ2-1; D might be TRBD2 (7 bases). From germline, CDR1 is SEHNR and CDR2 FQNEAQ (reference sequence). V was pared by 5 bases and J by 8 bases, with 25 bases between. The CDR3 has 17 amino acids. The CDR3 DNA reads as TGTGCCAGCAGCCCTGAAGGGGGGGTACCTAGAGACGATGAGCAGTTCTTC. As protein: CASSPEGGVPRDDEQFF.

The chain employs TRBV2 and TRBJ2-5; the match to TRBD2 covers 7 bases. V trimming: 7 bases; J trimming: 1 base; junction bases outside the gene matches: 3. CDR1 is SNHLY, CDR2 FYNNEI, per germline. The CDR3 is made up of 13 amino acids. This CDR3 is CASTGGGQETQYF. For the CDR3, the DNA is TGTGCCAGCACGGGCGGGGGCCAAGAGACCCAGTACTTC.

The rearrangement joins TRBV5-1 to TRBJ1-6, with D perhaps TRBD1 (6 bases). V shed 0 bases and J shed 5 bases, with 12 bases lying between them. The CDR3 is 16 amino acids. Germline V CDR1 and CDR2: SGHRS, YFSETQ. The DNA for the CDR3 is TGCGCCAGCAGCTTGGTGGCAGGGGATAATAATTCACCCCTCCACTTT. Protein sequence: CASSLVAGDNNSPLHF.

This sequence joins TRBV13 and TRBJ2-3; TRBD2 matches 13 bases. The CDR3 has 15 amino acids. The ends lost 5 bases at V and 4 bases at J; junction bases unmatched: 3. Germline V CDR1 and CDR2: PRHDT, FYEKMQ (reference sequence). CDR3 sequence: CASSKLAGGADTQYF. For the CDR3, the DNA is TGTGCCAGCAGCAAACTAGCGGGGGGGGCAGATACGCAGTATTTT.

The V gene is TRBV7-9, the J gene TRBJ2-7, with a possible D match to TRBD1 (6 bases). V lost 1 base and J lost 2, with 9 bases in between. There are 14 residues in the CDR3. Germline CDR1 is SEHNR and CDR2 is FQNEAQ (reference sequence). DNA of the CDR3: TGTGCCAGCAGCTTAGGGACAGAGACCTACGAGCAGTACTTC. As protein: CASSLGTETYEQYF.

The chain uses TRBV27 and TRBJ2-7; 7 bases map to TRBD2. Germline values: CDR1 MNHEY, CDR2 SMNVEV (reference sequence). This CDR3 has 15 residues. The J segment lost 3 bases and the V segment lost 5 bases, leaving 10 bases of the junction unmatched. Written as DNA, the CDR3 is TGTGCCAGCAGTCTCTTAGCGGGTAATCTCTACGAGCAGTACTTC. This sequence encodes CASSLLAGNLYEQYF.